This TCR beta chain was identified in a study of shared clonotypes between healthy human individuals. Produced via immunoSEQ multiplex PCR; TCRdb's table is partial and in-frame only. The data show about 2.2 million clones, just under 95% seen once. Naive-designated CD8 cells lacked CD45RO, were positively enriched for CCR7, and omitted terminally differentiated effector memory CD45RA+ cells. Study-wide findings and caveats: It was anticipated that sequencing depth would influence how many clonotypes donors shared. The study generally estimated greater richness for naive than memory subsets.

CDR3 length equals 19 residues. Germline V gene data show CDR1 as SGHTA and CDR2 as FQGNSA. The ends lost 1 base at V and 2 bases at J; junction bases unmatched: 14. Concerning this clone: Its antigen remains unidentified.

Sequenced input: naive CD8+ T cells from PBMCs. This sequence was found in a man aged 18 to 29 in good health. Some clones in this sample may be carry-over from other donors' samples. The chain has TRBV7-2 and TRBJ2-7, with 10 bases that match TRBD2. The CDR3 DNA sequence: TGTGCCAGCAGCTTAGAGGTCCCCATTAGACTAGCGGGTGCCTACGAGCAGTACTTC. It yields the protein CASSLEVPIRLAGAYEQYF.